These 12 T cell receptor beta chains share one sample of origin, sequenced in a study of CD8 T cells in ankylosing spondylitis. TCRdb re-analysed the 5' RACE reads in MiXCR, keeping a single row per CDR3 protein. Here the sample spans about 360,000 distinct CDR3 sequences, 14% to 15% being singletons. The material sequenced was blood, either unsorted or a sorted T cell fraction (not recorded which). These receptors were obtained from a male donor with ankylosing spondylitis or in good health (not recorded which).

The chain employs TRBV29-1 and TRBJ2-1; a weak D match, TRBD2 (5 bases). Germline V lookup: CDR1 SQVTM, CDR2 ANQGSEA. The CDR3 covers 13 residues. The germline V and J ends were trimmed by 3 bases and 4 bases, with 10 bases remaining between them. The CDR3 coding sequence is TGCAGCGTTGAGGCGGGTGGTTACAATGAGCAGTTCTTC. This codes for CSVEAGGYNEQFF.

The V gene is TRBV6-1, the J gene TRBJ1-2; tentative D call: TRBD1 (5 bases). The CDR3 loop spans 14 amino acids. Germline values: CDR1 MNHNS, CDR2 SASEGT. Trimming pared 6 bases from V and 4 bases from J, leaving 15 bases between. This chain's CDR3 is CASRSGPGLYGYTF. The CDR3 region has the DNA TGTGCCAGCAGATCCGGACCGGGACTCTATGGCTACACCTTC.

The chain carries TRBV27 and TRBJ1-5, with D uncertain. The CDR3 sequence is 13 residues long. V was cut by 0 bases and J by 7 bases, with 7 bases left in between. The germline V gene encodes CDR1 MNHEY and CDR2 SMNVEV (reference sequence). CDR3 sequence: CASSLSAGQPQHF. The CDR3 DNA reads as TGTGCCAGCAGTTTATCCGCCGGGCAGCCCCAGCATTTT.

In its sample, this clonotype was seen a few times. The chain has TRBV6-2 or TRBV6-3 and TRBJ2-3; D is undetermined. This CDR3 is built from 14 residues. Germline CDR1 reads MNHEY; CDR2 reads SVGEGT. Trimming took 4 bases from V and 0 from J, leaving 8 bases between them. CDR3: CASSWTDSTDTQYF. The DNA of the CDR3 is TGTGCCAGCAGTTGGACGGATAGCACAGATACGCAGTATTTT.

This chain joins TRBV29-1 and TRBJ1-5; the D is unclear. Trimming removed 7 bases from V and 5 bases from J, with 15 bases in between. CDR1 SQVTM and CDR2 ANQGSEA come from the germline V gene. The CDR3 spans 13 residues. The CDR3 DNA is TGCAGCGCCGTAAAAGGCAGAGATCAGCCCCAGCATTTT. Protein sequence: CSAVKGRDQPQHF.

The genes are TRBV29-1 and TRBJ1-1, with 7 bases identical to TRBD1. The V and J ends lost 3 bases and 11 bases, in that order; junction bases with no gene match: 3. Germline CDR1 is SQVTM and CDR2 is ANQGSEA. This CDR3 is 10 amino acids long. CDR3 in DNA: TGCAGCGTTGATAGGGGGCTCGCTTTCTTT. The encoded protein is CSVDRGLAFF.

CDR3 residues: CASSYGHLSSYNSPLHF. The CDR3 nucleotides are TGTGCCAGCAGTTACGGGCACCTAAGCTCCTATAATTCACCCCTCCACTTT. This chain joins TRBV6-5 and TRBJ1-6; unclear D gene. Germline V lookup: CDR1 MNHEY, CDR2 SVGAGI. The CDR3 is 17 amino acids. The V end was cut by 2 bases, the J end by 0 bases, with 11 bases between.

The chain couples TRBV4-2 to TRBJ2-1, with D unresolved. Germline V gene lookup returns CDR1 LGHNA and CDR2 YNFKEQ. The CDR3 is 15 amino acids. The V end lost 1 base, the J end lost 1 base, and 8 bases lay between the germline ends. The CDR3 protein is CASSQGPLSYNEQFF. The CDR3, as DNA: TGTGCCAGCAGCCAAGGCCCCCTGTCCTACAATGAGCAGTTCTTC.

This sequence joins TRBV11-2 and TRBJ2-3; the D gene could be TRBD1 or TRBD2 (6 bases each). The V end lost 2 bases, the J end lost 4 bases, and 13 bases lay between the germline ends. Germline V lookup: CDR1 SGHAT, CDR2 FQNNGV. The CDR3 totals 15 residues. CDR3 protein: CASSLRGTQADTQYF. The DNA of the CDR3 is TGTGCCAGCAGCTTACGGGGGACACAGGCAGATACGCAGTATTTT.

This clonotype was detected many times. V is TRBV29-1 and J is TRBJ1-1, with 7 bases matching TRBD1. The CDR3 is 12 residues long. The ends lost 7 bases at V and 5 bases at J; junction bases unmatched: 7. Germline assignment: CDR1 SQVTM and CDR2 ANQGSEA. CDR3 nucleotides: TGCAGCGGAAGACAGGGTCGGACTGAAGCTTTCTTT. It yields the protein CSGRQGRTEAFF.

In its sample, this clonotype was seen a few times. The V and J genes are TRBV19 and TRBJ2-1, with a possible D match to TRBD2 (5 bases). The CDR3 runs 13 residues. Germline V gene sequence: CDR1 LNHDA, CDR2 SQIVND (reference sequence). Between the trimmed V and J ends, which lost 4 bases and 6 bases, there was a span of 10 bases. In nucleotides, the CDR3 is TGTGCCAGTAGTACAGCGGCCGTCAATGAGCAGTTCTTC. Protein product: CASSTAAVNEQFF.

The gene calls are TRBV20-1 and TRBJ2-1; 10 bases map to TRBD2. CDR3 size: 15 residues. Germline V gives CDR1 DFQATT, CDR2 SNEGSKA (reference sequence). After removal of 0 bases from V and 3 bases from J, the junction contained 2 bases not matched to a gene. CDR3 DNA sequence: TGCAGTGCTAGAGAGGGGACTAGCGACTACAATGAGCAGTTCTTC. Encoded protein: CSAREGTSDYNEQFF.